This T cell receptor (beta chain) was identified during a study of shared clonotypes between healthy human individuals. Study-wide context: The cohort comprised a couple of women and a few men. Their ages spanned 18 to 49 years.

Only in-frame clones appear in the TCRdb table, and some are missing; sequencing was by immunoSEQ multiplex PCR. Among approximately 2.3 million clones listed, 85% to 95% were seen once. The CDR3 length is 14 residues. Germline CDR1 reads SGHTA; CDR2 reads FQGNSA. The ends were cut back, 4 bases at V and 3 bases at J, with 13 bases in the middle. This clone was counted once. The chain joins TRBV7-2 to TRBJ2-7; no reliable D call. The receptor's source is a man aged 18 to 29 in good health. Some clones in this sample may be carry-over from other donors' samples. The sequenced sample was naive CD4+ T cells from PBMCs. Subset noted: CD45RA+ positively selected. This CDR3 reads CASSSPFVGYEQYF. DNA for the CDR3: TGTGCCAGCAGCTCCCCGTTCGTCGGCTACGAGCAGTACTTC.